The 24 T cell receptor beta chains in this list originate from one sample, sequenced in a study of patients and donors after allogeneic stem cell transplantation (dated by TCRdb to the early 2020s). The library was obtained by RT-PCR. Sequenced on a NextSeq 550. TCRdb reanalyzed the raw reads on its own, using fastp at Q25 for trimming and MiXCR for clone calling, and kept in-frame beta chains. Each record represents a unique CDR3 protein, reported with the most common genes and DNA among its rows. A total of 920,000 or so distinct CDR3 sequences appear in this sample, about 20% of them only once. The ten largest clonotypes hold around 6% of the sample. Sample: blood, either unsorted or a sorted T cell fraction (not recorded which). The receptors come from a human donor who was either an allogeneic HSCT recipient or a stem cell or donor lymphocyte infusion donor (not recorded which). It is not recorded whose cells these are; they may come from a transplant donor.

This clonotype was seen only a few times. The chain employs TRBV30 and TRBJ2-7; 11 bases are shared with TRBD2. The CDR3 is 15 residues long. The ends lost 6 bases at V and 5 bases at J; junction bases unmatched: 12. Germline CDR1 and CDR2: GTSNPN and SVGIG (reference sequence). The CDR3 DNA follows: TGTGCCTGTAGACCCACGACTAGCGGGGTTCACGAGCAGTACTTC. Amino acids: CACRPTTSGVHEQYF.

The rearrangement links TRBV27 to TRBJ2-3; D is perhaps TRBD2 (5 bases). Germline CDR1 MNHEY, CDR2 SMNVEV (reference sequence). Trimming shortened V by 0 bases and J by 1 base, and 11 bases separated the two germline ends. The CDR3 is 16 residues long. CDR3 coding DNA: TGTGCCAGCAGTTTATCGACGGGGTCTGGCACAGATACGCAGTATTTT. Translating it yields CASSLSTGSGTDTQYF.

V is TRBV6-1 and J is TRBJ1-1; the D gene is possibly TRBD1 (5 bases). This CDR3 is built from 14 residues. Germline-derived CDR1 and CDR2 are MNHNS and SASEGT. The V gene lost 6 bases and the J gene lost 1 base, with 12 bases spanning the gap. The CDR3 here is CASRAQAKNTEAFF. The CDR3 bases are TGTGCCAGCAGGGCACAGGCGAAGAACACTGAAGCTTTCTTT.

The V call is TRBV12-5, the J call TRBJ2-5; TRBD1 matches 8 bases. Trimming took 6 bases from V and 0 from J; bases not matched to a gene: 12. The CDR3 has 17 amino acids. Germline CDR1 reads LGHNT; CDR2 reads FRNRAP. CDR3 protein: CASGGAGQGKYQETQYF. The CDR3, as DNA: TGTGCTAGTGGAGGGGCCGGACAGGGAAAGTACCAAGAGACCCAGTACTTC.

The chain recombines TRBV6-5 with TRBJ2-5; TRBD1 agrees at 8 bases. Trimming removed 1 base from V and 5 bases from J; junction bases left unmatched: 9. The CDR3 is 16 amino acids. The germline V gene has CDR1 MNHEY and CDR2 SVGAGI. DNA for the CDR3: TGTGCCAGCAGTTACTTGACAGGGGATGCCCCGGAGACCCAGTACTTC. The encoded protein is CASSYLTGDAPETQYF.

The genes are TRBV4-2 and TRBJ1-2, with TRBD1 matching over 7 bases. CDR3 length: 14 amino acids. Germline CDR1 LGHNA, CDR2 YNFKEQ. With 4 bases clipped from V and 2 bases from J, the junction kept 4 bases outside the gene matches. The CDR3 is CASSPKGQNYGYTF. The CDR3 DNA sequence: TGTGCCAGCAGCCCCAAGGGACAGAACTATGGCTACACCTTC.

This clonotype has a handful of counts. The chain links TRBV24-1 to TRBJ2-1; 8 bases agree with TRBD1. The CDR3 covers 14 residues. V trimming: 6 bases; J trimming: 3 bases; junction bases outside the gene matches: 3. The V gene's germline CDR1 is KGHDR and CDR2 SFDVKD. In DNA form, the CDR3 reads TGTGCCACCAGTATAGGACAGGGCTACAATGAGCAGTTCTTC. Its protein is CATSIGQGYNEQFF.

The chain is built from TRBV30 and TRBJ2-3; D gene unclear. The germline gives CDR1 GTSNPN, CDR2 SVGIG (reference sequence). V was clipped by 0 bases and J by 8 bases, with 12 bases between them. This CDR3 contains 13 residues. The CDR3 coding sequence is TGTGCCTGGAGTGTCGGCTCCACGGGTACGCAGTATTTT. It specifies CAWSVGSTGTQYF.

This clonotype has just a few counts. The rearrangement uses TRBV3-1 and TRBJ1-3; D is uncertain. Germline loops: CDR1 LGHDT, CDR2 YNNKEL (reference sequence). The CDR3 is 14 residues long. The germline V and J ends were trimmed by 1 base and 4 bases, with 8 bases remaining between them. The CDR3 region is CASSQGGIGNTIYF. The CDR3 DNA sequence: TGTGCCAGCAGCCAAGGAGGGATCGGAAACACCATATATTTT.

The rearrangement joins TRBV6-2 or TRBV6-3 to TRBJ2-4; TRBD2 is a possible D gene (5 bases). The CDR3 is 15 residues long. V was clipped by 8 bases and J by 1 base, with 15 bases between them. Germline assignment: CDR1 MNHEY and CDR2 SVGEGT. This CDR3 is CASLKFGEAKNIQYF. CDR3 DNA sequence: TGTGCCAGCCTTAAGTTCGGGGAGGCCAAAAACATTCAGTACTTC.

The rearrangement links TRBV29-1 to TRBJ1-1; 10 bases fit TRBD1. The germline V gene has CDR1 SQVTM and CDR2 ANQGSEA. The ends lost 6 bases at V and 8 bases at J; junction bases unmatched: 0. This CDR3 has 10 residues. The CDR3 loop is CSVTGGEAFF. The CDR3 DNA is TGCAGCGTGACAGGGGGCGAAGCTTTCTTT.

The V call is TRBV7-2, the J call TRBJ2-3; 8 bases align to TRBD2. Germline V gene data show CDR1 as SGHTA and CDR2 as FQGNSA. This CDR3 is built from 16 residues. V trimming: 4 bases; J trimming: 3 bases; junction bases outside the gene matches: 9. Written as DNA, the CDR3 is TGTGCCAGCAGCTACCGCATGGGCGGGGGGACAGATACGCAGTATTTT. Protein: CASSYRMGGGTDTQYF.

This clonotype turned up a few times. J is TRBJ2-1 and V is TRBV14; D call uncertain. The CDR3 is 12 residues long. Trimming stripped 1 base from V and 9 bases from J, with 7 bases between. CDR1 is SGHDN and CDR2 is FVKESK in the germline V gene. CDR3 in amino acids: CASSQVYGEQFF. CDR3 in DNA: TGTGCCAGCAGCCAAGTGTACGGTGAGCAGTTCTTC.

In the case of this clonotype: A read error may be the cause here, since a much bigger clone is one base away. This chain connects TRBV5-1 to TRBJ2-3; D is unclear. The CDR3 is 12 residues long. Germline lookup yields CDR1 SGHRS and CDR2 YFSETQ. CDR3 in amino acids: CAGSLPSDTQYF. CDR3 sequence (DNA): TGCGCCGGCAGCTTGCCGTCAGATACGCAGTATTTT.

This clonotype has only a few counts. The gene calls are TRBV20-1 and TRBJ1-3; no clear D gene. The V and J ends lost 6 bases and 0 bases respectively, with 15 bases between them. The CDR3 has 15 amino acids. Germline V CDR1 and CDR2: DFQATT, SNEGSKA (reference sequence). The CDR3 loop is CSAAAPPSSGNTIYF. The DNA of the CDR3 is TGCAGTGCGGCAGCTCCACCTAGCTCTGGAAACACCATATATTTT.

This clonotype came up a few times. V and J are TRBV5-1 and TRBJ2-1; D ambiguous. This CDR3 is built from 15 residues. Germline CDR1 SGHRS, CDR2 YFSETQ. V was trimmed by 0 bases and J by 3 bases, leaving 10 bases between them. The CDR3 loop reads CASSLDKTSYNEQFF. The CDR3 coding sequence is TGCGCCAGCAGCTTGGACAAGACAAGCTACAATGAGCAGTTCTTC.

The table lists this clonotype with a few counts. The chain recombines TRBV12-3 or TRBV12-4 with TRBJ2-3, with 9 bases matching TRBD2. The CDR3 consists of 15 residues. The trim removed 5 bases at V and 2 bases at J, leaving 5 bases unmatched. The CDR3 nucleotides are TGTGCCAGCAGTGAGTGGGGACTAGCCACAGATACGCAGTATTTT. Amino acid sequence: CASSEWGLATDTQYF.

The rearrangement joins TRBV5-1 to TRBJ2-3; 9 bases line up with TRBD1. This CDR3 spans 16 amino acids. Per germline, CDR1 SGHRS and CDR2 YFSETQ. V lost 0 bases and J lost 3; bases outside the gene matches: 5. The CDR3 nucleotides are TGCGCCAGCAGCTTGGCCGACAGGGGGAATACAGATACGCAGTATTTT. This sequence encodes CASSLADRGNTDTQYF.

The rearrangement links TRBV18 to TRBJ2-7, with D perhaps matching TRBD1 (6 bases). CDR1 is KGHSH and CDR2 is LQKENI in the germline V gene. The CDR3 is made up of 13 amino acids. Trimming stripped 2 bases from V and 7 bases from J, with 12 bases between. DNA for the CDR3: TGTGCCAGCTCACCAGCAGGGGCCGGTGAGCAGTACTTC. The encoded protein is CASSPAGAGEQYF.

The V call is TRBV6-2 or TRBV6-3, the J call TRBJ2-1, with 7 positions matching TRBD2. The J segment lost 2 bases and the V segment lost 2 bases, leaving 9 bases of the junction unmatched. This CDR3 is built from 17 residues. Germline V gene lookup returns CDR1 MNHEY and CDR2 SVGEGT. The DNA for the CDR3 is TGTGCCAGCAGTTACCCCTTTGGAGCGGGGCCCTACAATGAGCAGTTCTTC. As protein: CASSYPFGAGPYNEQFF.

V gene TRBV2 combines with J gene TRBJ1-5; D not resolved. The CDR3 is 14 amino acids. V gave up 1 base and J gave up 3 bases, with 7 bases separating them. Germline loops: CDR1 SNHLY, CDR2 FYNNEI. CDR3 protein: CASSEDSFNQPQHF. The CDR3 coding sequence is TGTGCCAGCAGTGAAGACAGCTTCAATCAGCCCCAGCATTTT.

The J gene is TRBJ1-2, the V gene TRBV12-3 or TRBV12-4, with 10 bases identical to TRBD1. After removal of 6 bases from V and 3 bases from J, the junction contained 10 bases not matched to a gene. The CDR3 extends over 16 amino acids. The CDR3 reads CASRSNRDRGHYGYTF. The CDR3 DNA reads TGTGCCAGCAGAAGTAACCGGGACAGGGGTCACTATGGCTACACCTTC.

This sequence joins TRBV4-3 and TRBJ2-1; TRBD2 might be the D (6 bases). The CDR3 sequence is 17 residues long. The ends were cut back, 1 base at V and 5 bases at J, with 18 bases in the middle. The V gene's germline CDR1 is LGHNA and CDR2 YSLEER. The CDR3 spells CASSQGGRGNIDNEQFF. In DNA, the CDR3 is TGCGCCAGCAGCCAAGGAGGGCGGGGCAACATAGACAATGAGCAGTTCTTC.

The gene calls are TRBV2 and TRBJ1-2, with TRBD1 matching 7 bases. V lost 6 bases and J lost 5; bases outside the gene matches: 9. The CDR3 is 14 amino acids. Germline V gene sequence: CDR1 SNHLY, CDR2 FYNNEI. CDR3 loop: CASSVQATGYGYTF. The CDR3 DNA reads as TGTGCCAGCAGCGTCCAAGCGACAGGGTATGGCTACACCTTC.